A single sample is the source of the 16 T cell receptor beta chains below, sequenced in a study of blood T cell repertoires in COVID-19. Here immunoSEQ multiplex PCR was the method, and the copy in TCRdb shows in-frame clones only, minus some. The sample holds under 80,000 clones, 80% to 90% seen once. Sequenced: peripheral blood. The receptor set was obtained from a man in his fifties with active COVID-19.

The V gene is TRBV11-3, the J gene TRBJ2-7; TRBD2 matches at 7 bases. In germline, CDR1 is SGHNT, CDR2 YENEEA. Losses at the gene ends were 5 bases for V and 4 bases for J; bases not matched to a gene: 5. The length of the CDR3 is 13 residues. CDR3 residues: CASSGEGSYEQYF. CDR3 nucleotide sequence: TGTGCCAGCAGCGGGGAGGGATCGTACGAGCAGTACTTC.

The gene calls are TRBV5-4 and TRBJ1-2; tentative D call: TRBD1 (5 bases). Germline CDR1 reads SGHNT; CDR2 reads YYREEE (reference sequence). V lost 4 bases, J lost 6 bases, and 16 bases lay in between. The CDR3 contains 14 residues. The CDR3 DNA follows: TGTGCCAGCAGCGCCAGGGCGGGAGTTCATGGCTACACCTTC. Translating it yields CASSARAGVHGYTF.

The chain combines TRBV5-1 with TRBJ2-1; D may be TRBD1 (5 bases). CDR3 size: 17 residues. The V gene's germline CDR1 is SGHRS and CDR2 YFSETQ. The V end lost 4 bases, the J end lost 1 base, and 18 bases lay between the germline ends. The CDR3, as DNA: TGCGCCAGCAGCCTATTATCGACCAGGACATCCTACAATGAGCAGTTCTTC. Amino acids: CASSLLSTRTSYNEQFF.

This chain connects TRBV7-3 to TRBJ2-2; 10 bases match TRBD2. Trimming removed 8 bases from V and 6 bases from J; junction bases left unmatched: 0. The CDR3 runs 12 residues. Germline V CDR1 and CDR2: SGHTA, FQGTGA. CDR3: CASGLAAGELFF. In DNA, the CDR3 is TGTGCCAGCGGACTAGCGGCCGGGGAGCTGTTTTTT.

This chain links TRBV7-3 with TRBJ2-2; TRBD2 matches 12 bases. This CDR3 has 17 residues. Germline V gene lookup returns CDR1 SGHTA and CDR2 FQGTGA. With 1 base clipped from V and 3 bases from J, the junction kept 3 bases outside the gene matches. CDR3 residues: CASSLSPSGGDTGELFF. CDR3 nucleotide sequence: TGTGCCAGCAGCTTAAGCCCTAGCGGGGGGGACACCGGGGAGCTGTTTTTT. The full variable domain, with the rest looked up from reference TRBV7-3 and TRBJ2-2, is GAGVSQTPSNKVTEKGKYVELRCDPISGHTALYWYRQSLGQGPEFLIYFQGTGAADDSGLPNDRFFAVRPEGSVSTLKIQRTERGDSAVYLCASSLSPSGGDTGELFFGEGSRLTVL.

The chain links TRBV3-1 (or the pseudogene TRBV3-2) to TRBJ2-5; 8 nucleotides align to TRBD2. Trimming removed 5 bases from V and 4 bases from J; junction bases left unmatched: 6. The length of the CDR3 is 14 residues. Germline V gives CDR1 LGHDT, CDR2 YNNKEL (reference sequence). The CDR3 coding sequence is TGTGCCAGCAGCACGCGGGGGGTACCAGAGACCCAGTACTTC. As protein: CASSTRGVPETQYF.

This clone has just one count. The rearrangement links TRBV7-2 to TRBJ2-5, with TRBD1 identical over 9 bases. V was clipped by 3 bases and J by 1 base; unmatched bases: 9. Germline CDR1 SGHTA, CDR2 FQGNSA. The CDR3 loop spans 17 amino acids. The chain's CDR3 is CASSFLTGGGSQETQYF. CDR3 nucleotide sequence: TGTGCCAGCAGCTTTTTGACAGGGGGGGGGTCCCAAGAGACCCAGTACTTC.

V is TRBV12-3 or TRBV12-4 and J is TRBJ1-3, with D unclear. CDR3 length equals 12 residues. Trimming pared 5 bases from V and 4 bases from J, leaving 6 bases between. The CDR3 DNA reads as TGTGCCAGCAGTCCCCAAGGAAACACCATATATTTT. Translation: CASSPQGNTIYF.

This chain links TRBV12-3 or TRBV12-4 with TRBJ1-1, with D unclear. V was clipped by 3 bases and J by 1 base, with 6 bases between them. The CDR3 consists of 13 residues. The chain's CDR3 is CASSFRQNTEAFF. In DNA, the CDR3 is TGTGCCAGCAGTTTTCGACAGAACACTGAAGCTTTCTTT.

The V call is TRBV18, the J call TRBJ2-3, with TRBD1 identical over 8 bases. The germline gives CDR1 KGHSH, CDR2 LQKENI. The CDR3 is 17 residues long. With V trimmed by 3 bases and J by 4 bases, 12 bases remained unmatched. The CDR3 protein is CASSPRWTGRDADTQYF. CDR3 DNA sequence: TGTGCCAGCTCACCCCGGTGGACAGGGCGTGATGCAGATACGCAGTATTTT.

V usage is TRBV5-4 and J usage is TRBJ1-4; TRBD1 aligns across 10 bases. The CDR3 runs to 16 residues. Germline V gene lookup returns CDR1 SGHNT and CDR2 YYREEE (reference sequence). Trimming removed 1 base from V and 5 bases from J; junction bases left unmatched: 5. CDR3 bases: TGTGCCAGCAGCTTGCGGTCGGGACAGGGGAATGAAAAACTGTTTTTT. It specifies CASSLRSGQGNEKLFF. Supplemented by reference TRBV5-4 and TRBJ1-4, the full variable domain reads ETGVTQSPTHLIKTRGQQVTLRCSSQSGHNTVSWYQQALGQGPQFIFQYYREEENGRGNFPPRFSGLQFPNYSSELNVNALELDDSALYLCASSLRSGQGNEKLFFGSGTQLSVL.

This rearrangement joins TRBV6-2 or TRBV6-3 to TRBJ1-4; maybe TRBD1 (5 bases). V was clipped by 5 bases and J by 5 bases, with 12 bases between them. Germline CDR1 is MNHEY and CDR2 is SVGEGT. The CDR3 has 14 amino acids. The CDR3: CASSRQTMNEKLFF. CDR3 nucleotide sequence: TGTGCCAGCAGTAGACAGACAATGAATGAAAAACTGTTTTTT.

This chain uses TRBV9 with TRBJ1-6; D may be TRBD1 (6 bases). The V end was cut by 1 base, the J end by 10 bases, with 12 bases between. The CDR3 is made up of 14 amino acids. Germline-derived CDR1 and CDR2 are SGDLS and YYNGEE. The DNA for the CDR3 is TGTGCCAGCAGCGTAAGGCAGGGGAGCTCACCCCTCCACTTT. Translated, it gives CASSVRQGSSPLHF.

The chain links TRBV7-3 to TRBJ2-1; 16 bases map to TRBD2. Unmatched junction bases numbered 1, after V lost 0 bases and J lost 2 bases. There are 18 residues in the CDR3. CDR1 SGHTA and CDR2 FQGTGA come from the germline V gene. The DNA for the CDR3 is TGTGCCAGCAGCTTAACGGGACTAGCGGGAGGGCCCTACAATGAGCAGTTCTTC. Translated: CASSLTGLAGGPYNEQFF.

The CDR3 bases are TGTGCCAGCAGTGGCCGCGGGGGGGGAAAATACAATGAGCAGTTCTTC. This gives the protein CASSGRGGGKYNEQFF. The gene calls are TRBV2 and TRBJ2-1; TRBD2 matches 9 bases. CDR1 SNHLY and CDR2 FYNNEI come from the germline V gene. J lost 4 bases, V lost 4 bases, and 8 bases had no gene match. The CDR3 covers 16 residues.

The rearrangement joins TRBV7-8 to TRBJ1-4; TRBD1 is a possible D gene (5 bases). Germline loops: CDR1 SGHVS, CDR2 FQNEAQ. This CDR3 has 14 amino acids. V gave up 5 bases and J gave up 7 bases, with 14 bases separating them. CDR3 amino acids: CASSIQERGEKLFF. The CDR3, as DNA: TGTGCCAGCAGCATACAGGAAAGAGGTGAAAAACTGTTTTTT.